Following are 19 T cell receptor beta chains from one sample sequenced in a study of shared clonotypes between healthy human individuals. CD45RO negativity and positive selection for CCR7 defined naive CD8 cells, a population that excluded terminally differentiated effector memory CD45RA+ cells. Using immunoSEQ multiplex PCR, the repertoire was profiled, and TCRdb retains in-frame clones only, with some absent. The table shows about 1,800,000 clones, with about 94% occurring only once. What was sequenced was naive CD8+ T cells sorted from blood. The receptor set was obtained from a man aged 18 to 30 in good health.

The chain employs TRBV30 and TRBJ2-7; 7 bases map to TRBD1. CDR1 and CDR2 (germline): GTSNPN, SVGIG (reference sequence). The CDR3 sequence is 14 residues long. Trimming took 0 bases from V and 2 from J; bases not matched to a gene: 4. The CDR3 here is CAWSVLRGTYEQYF. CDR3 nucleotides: TGTGCCTGGAGTGTACTCAGGGGGACCTACGAGCAGTACTTC. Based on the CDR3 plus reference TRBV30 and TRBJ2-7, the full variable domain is SQTIHQWPATLVQPVGSPLSLECTVEGTSNPNLYWYRQAAGRGLQLLFYSVGIGQISSEVPQNLSASRPQDRQFILSSKKLLLSDSGFYLCAWSVLRGTYEQYFGPGTRLTVT.

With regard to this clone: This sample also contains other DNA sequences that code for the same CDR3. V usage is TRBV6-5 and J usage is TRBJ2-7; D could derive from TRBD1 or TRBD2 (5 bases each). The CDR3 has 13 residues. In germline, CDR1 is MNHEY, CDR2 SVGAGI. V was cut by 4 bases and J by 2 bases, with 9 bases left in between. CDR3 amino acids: CASSLGEAYEQYF. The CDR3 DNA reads TGTGCCAGCAGTTTGGGGGAAGCCTACGAGCAGTACTTC.

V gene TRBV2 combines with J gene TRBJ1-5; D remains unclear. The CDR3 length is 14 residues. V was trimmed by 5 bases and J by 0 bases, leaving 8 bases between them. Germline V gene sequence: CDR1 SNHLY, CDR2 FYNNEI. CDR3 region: CASSMVDSNQPQHF. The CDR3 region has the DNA TGTGCCAGCAGTATGGTAGATAGCAATCAGCCCCAGCATTTT.

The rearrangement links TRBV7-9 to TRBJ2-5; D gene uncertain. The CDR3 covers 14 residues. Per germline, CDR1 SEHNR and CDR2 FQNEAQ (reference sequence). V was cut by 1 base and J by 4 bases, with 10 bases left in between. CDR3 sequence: CASSLGAPGETQYF. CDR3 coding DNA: TGTGCCAGCAGCTTAGGGGCCCCAGGAGAGACCCAGTACTTC.

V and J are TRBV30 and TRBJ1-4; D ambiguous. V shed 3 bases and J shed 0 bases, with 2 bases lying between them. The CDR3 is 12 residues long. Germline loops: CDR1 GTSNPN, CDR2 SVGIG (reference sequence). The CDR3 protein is CAWSPTNEKLFF. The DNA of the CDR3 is TGTGCCTGGAGCCCAACTAATGAAAAACTGTTTTTT.

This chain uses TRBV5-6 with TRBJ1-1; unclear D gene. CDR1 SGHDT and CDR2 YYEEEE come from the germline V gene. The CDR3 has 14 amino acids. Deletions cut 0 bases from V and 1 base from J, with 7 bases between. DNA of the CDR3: TGTGCCAGCAGCTTGGCCGCACCGAACACTGAAGCTTTCTTT. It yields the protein CASSLAAPNTEAFF. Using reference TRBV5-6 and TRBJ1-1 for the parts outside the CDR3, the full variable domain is DAGVTQSPTHLIKTRGQQVTLRCSPKSGHDTVSWYQQALGQGPQFIFQYYEEEERQRGNFPDRFSGHQFPNYSSELNVNALLLGDSALYLCASSLAAPNTEAFFGQGTRLTVV.

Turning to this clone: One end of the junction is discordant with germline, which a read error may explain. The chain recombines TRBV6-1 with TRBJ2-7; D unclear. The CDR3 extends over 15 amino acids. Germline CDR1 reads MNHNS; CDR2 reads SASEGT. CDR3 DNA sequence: TGTGCCAGCAGTGAAGAATGGATCCCCTCCCACGAGCAGTACTTC. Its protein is CASSEEWIPSHEQYF.

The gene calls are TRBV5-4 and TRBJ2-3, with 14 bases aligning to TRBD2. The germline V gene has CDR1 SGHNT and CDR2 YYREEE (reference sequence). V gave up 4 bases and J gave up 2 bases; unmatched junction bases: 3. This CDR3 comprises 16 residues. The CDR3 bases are TGTGCCAGCAGCGTGGGACTAGCGGGAGACACAGATACGCAGTATTTT. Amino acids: CASSVGLAGDTDTQYF.

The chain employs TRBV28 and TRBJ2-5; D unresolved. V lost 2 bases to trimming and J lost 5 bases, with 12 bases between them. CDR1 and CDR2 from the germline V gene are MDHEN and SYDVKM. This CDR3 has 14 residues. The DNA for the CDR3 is TGTGCCAGCAGTTTAACATCCATAAGTGAGACCCAGTACTTC. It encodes CASSLTSISETQYF.

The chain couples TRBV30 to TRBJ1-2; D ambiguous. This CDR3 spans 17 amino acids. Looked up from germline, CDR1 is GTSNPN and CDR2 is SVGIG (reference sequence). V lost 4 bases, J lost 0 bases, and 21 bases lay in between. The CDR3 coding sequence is TGTGCCTGGACCGACCTTTTCGAGGGAGCTCCTAACTATGGCTACACCTTC. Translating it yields CAWTDLFEGAPNYGYTF.

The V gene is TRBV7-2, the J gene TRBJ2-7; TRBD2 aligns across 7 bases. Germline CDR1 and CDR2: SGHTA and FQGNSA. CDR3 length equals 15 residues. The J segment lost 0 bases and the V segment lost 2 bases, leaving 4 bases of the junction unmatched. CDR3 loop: CASSLLAEYSYEQYF. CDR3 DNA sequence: TGTGCCAGCAGCTTACTAGCGGAATACTCCTACGAGCAGTACTTC.

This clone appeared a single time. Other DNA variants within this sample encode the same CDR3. Written as DNA, the CDR3 is TGTGCCAGCAGCGTAGGCGGGAGAACGTACGAGCAGTACTTC. Protein sequence: CASSVGGRTYEQYF. This chain connects TRBV9 to TRBJ2-7, with TRBD2 identical over 7 bases. Trimming at V came to 0 bases and at J to 4 bases, leaving 4 bases not matched to a gene. There are 14 residues in the CDR3. Looked up from germline, CDR1 is SGDLS and CDR2 is YYNGEE.

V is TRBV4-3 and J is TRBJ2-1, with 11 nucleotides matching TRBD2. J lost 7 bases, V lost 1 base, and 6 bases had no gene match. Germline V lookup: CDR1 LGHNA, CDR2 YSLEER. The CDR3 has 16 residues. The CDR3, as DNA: TGCGCCAGCAGCCAAGTGGTAGCGGGAGGGACAAATGAGCAGTTCTTC. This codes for CASSQVVAGGTNEQFF.

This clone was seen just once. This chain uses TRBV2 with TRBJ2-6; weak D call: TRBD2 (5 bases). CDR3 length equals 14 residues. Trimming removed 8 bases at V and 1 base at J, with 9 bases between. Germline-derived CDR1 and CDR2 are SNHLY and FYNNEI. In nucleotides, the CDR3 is TGTGCCAGCGAAAGGGAGTCTGGGGCCAACGTCCTGACTTTC. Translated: CASERESGANVLTF.

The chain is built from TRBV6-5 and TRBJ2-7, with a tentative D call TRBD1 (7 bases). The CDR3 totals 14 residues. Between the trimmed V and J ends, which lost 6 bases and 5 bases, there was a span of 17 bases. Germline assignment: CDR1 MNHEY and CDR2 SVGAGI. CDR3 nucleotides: TGTGCCAGCAGCCTGATGACAGGGAGGAACGAGCAGTACTTC. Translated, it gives CASSLMTGRNEQYF.

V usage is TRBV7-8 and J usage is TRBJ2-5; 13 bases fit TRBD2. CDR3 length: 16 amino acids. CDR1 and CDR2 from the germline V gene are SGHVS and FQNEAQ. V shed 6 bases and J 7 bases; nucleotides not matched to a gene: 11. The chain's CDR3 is CASSPGLAGVPGTQYF. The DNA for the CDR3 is TGTGCCAGCAGTCCTGGACTAGCGGGAGTCCCGGGGACCCAGTACTTC.

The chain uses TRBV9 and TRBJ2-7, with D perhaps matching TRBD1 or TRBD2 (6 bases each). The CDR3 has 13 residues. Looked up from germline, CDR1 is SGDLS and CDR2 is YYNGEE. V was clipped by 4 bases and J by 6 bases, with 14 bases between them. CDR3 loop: CASSLGGGREQYF. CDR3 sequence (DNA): TGTGCCAGCAGCCTAGGTGGGGGGCGCGAGCAGTACTTC.

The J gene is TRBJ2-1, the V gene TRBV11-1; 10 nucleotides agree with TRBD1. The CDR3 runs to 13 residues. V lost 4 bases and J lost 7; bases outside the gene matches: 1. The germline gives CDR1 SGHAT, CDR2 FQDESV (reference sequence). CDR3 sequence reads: CASSWGQGNEQFF. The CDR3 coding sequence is TGTGCCAGCAGCTGGGGACAGGGGAATGAGCAGTTCTTC. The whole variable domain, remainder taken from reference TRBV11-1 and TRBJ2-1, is EAEVAQSPRYKITEKSQAVAFWCDPISGHATLYWYRQILGQGPELLVQFQDESVVDDSQLPKDRFSAERLKGVDSTLKIQPAELGDSAMYLCASSWGQGNEQFFGPGTRLTVL.

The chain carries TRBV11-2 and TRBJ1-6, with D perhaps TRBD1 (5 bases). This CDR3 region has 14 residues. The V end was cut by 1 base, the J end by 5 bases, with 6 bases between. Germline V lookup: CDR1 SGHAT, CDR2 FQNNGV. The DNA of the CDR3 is TGTGCCAGCAGCTTAGGAGGGGATAATTCACCCCTCCACTTT. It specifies CASSLGGDNSPLHF.